This T cell receptor beta chain is drawn from a study of shared clonotypes between healthy human individuals. Study overall: Each donor contributed plates that comprised three CD4 naive, three CD4 memory, two CD8 naive and one CD8 memory. The study, taken as a whole, reports: Relative to clonotypes present in all four donors, those not shared had lower generation probabilities.

Assay execution proceeded at the deep level. Data came from immunoSEQ multiplex PCR; TCRdb stores just in-frame clones and leaves some out. The repertoire holds some 700,000 clones, less than 95% seen once, with 30% to 40% in the top ten. Concerning this clone: Its antigen is currently unknown.

The receptor's source is a man between 18 and 29 years old in good health. Some clones in this sample may be carry-over from other donors' samples. Sequencing was done on a sample of memory CD8+ T cells from PBMCs. Indicated subset: CD45RO+ cells pooled with CCR7-negative TemRA cells.

CDR3 sequence reads: CASSPAPRNTGELFF. The CDR3 DNA reads TGTGCCAGCAGCCCAGCCCCCCGGAACACCGGGGAGCTGTTTTTT. The chain uses TRBV9 and TRBJ2-2; no firm D call. The CDR3 consists of 15 residues. Germline CDR1 and CDR2: SGDLS and YYNGEE. V lost 4 bases and J lost 1, with 11 bases in between. The whole variable domain, filled in from reference TRBV9 and TRBJ2-2, reads DSGVTQTPKHLITATGQRVTLRCSPRSGDLSVYWYQQSLDQGLQFLIQYYNGEERAKGNILERFSAQQFPDLHSELNLSSLELGDSALYFCASSPAPRNTGELFFGEGSRLTVL.